The 4 T cell receptor beta chains below come from one sample, sequenced in a study of blood T cell repertoires in COVID-19. Using immunoSEQ multiplex PCR, the repertoire was profiled, and TCRdb retains in-frame clones only, with some absent. The table records 250,000 to 350,000 clones, about 92% of them present only once. The sample consisted of PBMCs or T cells enriched from blood (not recorded which). These TCRs come from a man aged 55 to 70 who had recovered from COVID-19.

The chain combines TRBV10-2 with TRBJ2-7; 11 nucleotides align to TRBD2. Trimming at V came to 3 bases and at J to 5 bases, leaving 9 bases not matched to a gene. Looked up from germline, CDR1 is WSHSY and CDR2 is SAAADI. This CDR3 region has 16 residues. This CDR3 reads CASSEGLAGGWDEQYF. As DNA, the CDR3 is TGCGCCAGCAGTGAAGGCCTAGCGGGAGGATGGGACGAGCAGTACTTC.

In this sample, this clone turned up once. The chain couples TRBV7-2 to TRBJ2-1; TRBD1 matches at 9 bases. Germline trimming cut 8 bases from V and 9 bases from J; bases unmatched to any gene: 11. Looked up from germline, CDR1 is SGHTA and CDR2 is FQGNSA. This CDR3 contains 14 residues. CDR3 sequence (DNA): TGTGCCAGCCTCCCCGGACAGGGGTATAGTGAGCAGTTCTTC. It specifies CASLPGQGYSEQFF.

This chain uses TRBV5-1 with TRBJ1-4; TRBD1 agrees at 8 bases. The CDR3 is 17 amino acids. The junction had 7 bases not matched to a gene; V was cut back by 3 bases and J by 0 bases. Germline V CDR1 and CDR2: SGHRS, YFSETQ. This chain's CDR3 is CASSSEGQGATNEKLFF. CDR3 coding DNA: TGCGCCAGCAGCTCCGAAGGACAGGGTGCAACTAATGAAAAACTGTTTTTT.

About this clone: Other DNA variants within this sample encode the same CDR3. The chain couples TRBV5-1 to TRBJ1-4; a weak D match, TRBD1 (5 bases). CDR3 size: 14 residues. Trimming removed 3 bases at V and 1 base at J, with 7 bases between. Germline V gives CDR1 SGHRS, CDR2 YFSETQ. This CDR3 is CASSSGGTNEKLFF. In DNA form, the CDR3 reads TGCGCCAGCAGCTCCGGGGGAACTAATGAAAAACTGTTTTTT.